The 26 T cell receptor beta chains reported below all come from one sample, sequenced in a study of neurological immune-mediated disorders. TCRdb re-derived calls from the 5' RACE reads in MiXCR, one entry per CDR3 protein. The repertoire holds about 76,000 distinct CDR3 sequences, with 15% to 20% as singletons. Sample: PBMCs. Source of these receptors: a woman in her forties in good health.

This clonotype was picked up many times. The genes are TRBV4-3 and TRBJ2-3; 7 nucleotides agree with TRBD1. V lost 0 bases and J lost 1; bases outside the gene matches: 7. The CDR3 totals 17 residues. Germline V gene data show CDR1 as LGHNA and CDR2 as YSLEER. In DNA, the CDR3 is TGCGCCAGCAGCCAAGATCCCGGCCAGGGGGGCACAGATACGCAGTATTTT. Translating gives CASSQDPGQGGTDTQYF.

This clonotype was detected many times. CDR3 in amino acids: CASSDGGTQETQYF. CDR3 DNA sequence: TGCGCCAGCAGCGACGGGGGGACTCAAGAGACCCAGTACTTC. The genes are TRBV5-1 and TRBJ2-5, with 7 bases identical to TRBD2. With 4 bases clipped from V and 2 bases from J, the junction kept 5 bases outside the gene matches. CDR3 size: 14 residues. Germline values: CDR1 SGHRS, CDR2 YFSETQ.

J is TRBJ1-1 and V is TRBV30; D perhaps matches TRBD1 (6 bases). The V end lost 3 bases, the J end lost 11 bases, and 13 bases lay between the germline ends. In germline, CDR1 is GTSNPN, CDR2 SVGIG (reference sequence). The CDR3 consists of 11 residues. CDR3 sequence reads: CAWRGAGGAFF. The CDR3 DNA is TGTGCCTGGAGGGGGGCCGGGGGGGCTTTCTTT.

This clonotype was found many times. J is TRBJ1-1 and V is TRBV4-2; D ambiguous. The germline V gene encodes CDR1 LGHNA and CDR2 YNFKEQ. Trimming stripped 2 bases from V and 1 base from J, with 8 bases between. The CDR3 has 14 residues. CDR3 bases: TGTGCCAGCAGCCAACTGTCACAGAACACTGAAGCTTTCTTT. Translated, it gives CASSQLSQNTEAFF.

This clonotype was seen at least ten times. J is TRBJ2-1 and V is TRBV4-3, with D unclear. From germline, CDR1 is LGHNA and CDR2 YSLEER. The V end lost 1 base, the J end lost 9 bases, and 13 bases lay between the germline ends. CDR3 length: 14 amino acids. The CDR3 region has the DNA TGCGCCAGCAGCCAAGGCACCTCAATACCTGAGCAGTTCTTC. Its translation is CASSQGTSIPEQFF.

The sample holds many counts of this clonotype. This chain connects TRBV6-5 to TRBJ1-1; D is unclear. The CDR3 runs to 13 residues. V was clipped by 2 bases and J by 3 bases, with 7 bases between them. CDR1 and CDR2 (germline): MNHEY, SVGAGI. As DNA, the CDR3 is TGTGCCAGCAGTTACGGGAAAGACACTGAAGCTTTCTTT. This sequence encodes CASSYGKDTEAFF.

The J gene is TRBJ1-2, the V gene TRBV5-1; unclear D gene. Germline values: CDR1 SGHRS, CDR2 YFSETQ. V lost 5 bases and J lost 3, with 11 bases in between. The CDR3 runs 13 residues. The CDR3 DNA is TGCGCCAGCAGGGGAGGGAAATACTATGGCTACACCTTC. Encoded protein: CASRGGKYYGYTF. Looking up the rest from reference TRBV5-1 and TRBJ1-2 gives the full variable domain: KAGVTQTPRYLIKTRGQQVTLSCSPISGHRSVSWYQQTPGQGLQFLFEYFSETQRNKGNFPGRFSGRQFSNSRSEMNVSTLELGDSALYLCASRGGKYYGYTFGSGTRLTVV.

This clonotype was counted at least ten times. The V call is TRBV6-2 or TRBV6-3, the J call TRBJ2-1; D is possibly TRBD1 (6 bases). Between the trimmed V and J ends, which lost 8 bases and 6 bases, there was a span of 11 bases. CDR1 is MNHEY and CDR2 is SVGEGT in the germline V gene. The CDR3 totals 12 residues. The CDR3 loop reads CASGTGSNEQFF. The CDR3 bases are TGTGCCAGCGGAACAGGGAGCAATGAGCAGTTCTTC.

The chain links TRBV18 to TRBJ2-7; 9 nucleotides agree with TRBD1. This CDR3 spans 15 amino acids. Trimming at V came to 6 bases and at J to 1 base, leaving 7 bases not matched to a gene. The germline CDR1 and CDR2 sequences are KGHSH and LQKENI. CDR3: CASSRTGQGSYEQYF. The DNA of the CDR3 is TGTGCCAGCTCCCGCACGGGACAGGGATCCTACGAGCAGTACTTC.

Ten or more counts support this clonotype. This chain joins TRBV5-5 and TRBJ2-3; D may be TRBD1 (5 bases). V lost 0 bases and J lost 0, with 5 bases in between. This CDR3 spans 14 amino acids. Germline CDR1 is SGHKS and CDR2 is YYEKEE (reference sequence). The CDR3 DNA reads TGTGCCAGCAGCTTGGGGGGCAGCACAGATACGCAGTATTTT. Its protein is CASSLGGSTDTQYF.

This clonotype was detected ten times or more. The chain recombines TRBV9 with TRBJ1-4, with D hard to call. Trimming removed 6 bases from V and 1 base from J, with 7 bases in between. The CDR3 covers 13 residues. CDR1 is SGDLS and CDR2 is YYNGEE in the germline V gene. CDR3 loop: CASNAGTNEKLFF. The CDR3 DNA reads TGTGCCAGCAATGCAGGAACTAATGAAAAACTGTTTTTT.

This clonotype was recorded many times. The CDR3 protein is CASRQGSLNTGELFF. The CDR3 region has the DNA TGTGCCAGCAGACAGGGCTCCCTGAACACCGGGGAGCTGTTTTTT. This chain joins TRBV12-3 or TRBV12-4 and TRBJ2-2; D perhaps matches TRBD1 (6 bases). This CDR3 comprises 15 residues. Trimming pared 6 bases from V and 1 base from J, leaving 12 bases between.

Turning to this clonotype: One end of the junction does not line up with germline, which may come from a read error. The chain combines TRBV9 with TRBJ2-5, with 8 bases fitting TRBD2. The germline V gene has CDR1 SGDLS and CDR2 YYNGEE. This CDR3 comprises 14 residues. The CDR3 here is CANSVGTRQETQYF. The CDR3 DNA is TGTGCCAACAGCGTAGGGACTAGACAAGAGACCCAGTACTTC.

This clonotype has a single count. A single base separates this from a much larger clone, so it may be a read error. The chain uses TRBV18 and TRBJ1-4; 9 bases align to TRBD1. V lost 8 bases and J lost 8; bases outside the gene matches: 15. The CDR3 is made up of 16 amino acids. Germline V gene lookup returns CDR1 KGHSH and CDR2 LQKENI. The CDR3 is CASRPGTGLGHEKLFF. The CDR3 DNA sequence: TGTGCCAGCCGTCCCGGGACAGGGTTGGGCCACGAAAAACTGTTTTTT.

This clonotype was observed at least ten times. The CDR3 nucleotides are TGTGCCAGCGGCGTCCGGAAAAAGGACGAAAAACTGTTTTTT. Its translation is CASGVRKKDEKLFF. The chain combines TRBV6-1 with TRBJ1-4; D not certain. Trimming cost V 8 bases and J 8 bases, with 18 bases left between them. CDR1 and CDR2 from the germline V gene are MNHNS and SASEGT. This CDR3 region has 14 residues.

This chain's CDR3 is CASSLTGDNYGYTF. The DNA of the CDR3 is TGTGCCAGCAGCTTAACAGGGGATAACTATGGCTACACCTTC. This chain uses TRBV7-9 with TRBJ1-2; 7 nucleotides match TRBD1. The CDR3 consists of 14 residues. Trimming removed 2 bases from V and 1 base from J; junction bases left unmatched: 1. Germline-derived CDR1 and CDR2 are SEHNR and FQNEAQ (reference sequence).

This clonotype occurred many times. The chain employs TRBV30 and TRBJ2-7; no definite D call. The CDR3 length is 12 residues. Germline V CDR1 and CDR2: GTSNPN, SVGIG (reference sequence). V was trimmed by 3 bases and J by 7 bases, leaving 13 bases between them. This CDR3 reads CAWSPRVGEQYV. The DNA for the CDR3 is TGTGCCTGGAGCCCTAGGGTGGGTGAGCAGTACGTC.

This clonotype was seen many times. CDR3: CASSPRDGEKLFF. CDR3 DNA sequence: TGTGCCAGCAGCCCGCGGGACGGTGAAAAACTGTTTTTT. The chain combines TRBV7-2 with TRBJ1-4, with D perhaps TRBD1 (5 bases). The V end was cut by 5 bases, the J end by 7 bases, with 11 bases between. The germline V gene has CDR1 SGHTA and CDR2 FQGNSA. The CDR3 has 13 residues. Full variable domain (rest looked up from reference TRBV7-2 and TRBJ1-4): GAGVSQSPSNKVTEKGKDVELRCDPISGHTALYWYRQSLGQGLEFLIYFQGNSAPDKSGLPSDRFSAERTGGSVSTLTIQRTQQEDSAVYLCASSPRDGEKLFFGSGTQLSVL.

This clonotype has ten or more counts. This chain connects TRBV5-1 to TRBJ2-3; no firm D call. This CDR3 contains 12 residues. V gave up 5 bases and J gave up 3 bases, with 7 bases separating them. CDR1 and CDR2 from the germline V gene are SGHRS and YFSETQ. CDR3 protein: CASRLTTDTQYF. CDR3 sequence (DNA): TGCGCCAGCAGGTTGACAACAGATACGCAGTATTTT. Complete variable domain (other parts from reference TRBV5-1 and TRBJ2-3): KAGVTQTPRYLIKTRGQQVTLSCSPISGHRSVSWYQQTPGQGLQFLFEYFSETQRNKGNFPGRFSGRQFSNSRSEMNVSTLELGDSALYLCASRLTTDTQYFGPGTRLTVL.

This clonotype was seen at least ten times. The genes are TRBV5-5 and TRBJ1-1, with a weak D call TRBD1 (6 bases). The CDR3 spans 15 residues. V was clipped by 4 bases and J by 0 bases, with 13 bases between them. Germline V gene sequence: CDR1 SGHKS, CDR2 YYEKEE (reference sequence). The CDR3 reads CASSIRTVLNTEAFF. The CDR3 nucleotides are TGTGCCAGCAGCATAAGGACAGTCTTGAACACTGAAGCTTTCTTT.

This clonotype turned up a few times. The rearrangement links TRBV12-3 or TRBV12-4 to TRBJ1-5; TRBD1 agrees at 7 bases. This CDR3 has 15 amino acids. Unmatched junction bases numbered 6, after V lost 4 bases and J lost 3 bases. Written as DNA, the CDR3 is TGTGCCAGCAGTTCCCTGACAGGGTACAATCAGCCCCAGCATTTT. The encoded protein is CASSSLTGYNQPQHF.

In its sample, this clonotype is medium-sized. This chain joins TRBV6-2 or TRBV6-3 and TRBJ2-1, with D perhaps being TRBD1 or TRBD2 (6 bases each). CDR1 and CDR2 (germline): MNHEY, SVGEGT. The CDR3 is made up of 16 amino acids. Trimming left V 2 bases short and J 2 bases short, with 13 bases between. The CDR3: CASSYVVGGPYNEQFF. The DNA for the CDR3 is TGTGCCAGCAGTTACGTGGTCGGGGGCCCCTACAATGAGCAGTTCTTC.

This clonotype has a count of ten or more. The V and J genes are TRBV12-5 and TRBJ1-3; a possible D gene is TRBD1 (5 bases). V lost 7 bases, J lost 0 bases, and 10 bases lay in between. CDR3 length equals 14 residues. CDR1 LGHNT and CDR2 FRNRAP come from the germline V gene. The CDR3 DNA sequence: TGTGCTAGTGCCCTGACAGCCTCTGGAAACACCATATATTTT. This encodes CASALTASGNTIYF.

This clonotype was picked up many times. The V call is TRBV6-2 or TRBV6-3, the J call TRBJ2-4; D could derive from TRBD1 or TRBD2 (6 bases each). Germline loops: CDR1 MNHEY, CDR2 SVGEGT. V lost 5 bases and J lost 6, with 17 bases in between. The CDR3 sequence is 15 residues long. The CDR3 DNA reads TGTGCCAGCAGTGGCGACGGGGGCGGCTTAAACATTCAGTACTTC. Its translation: CASSGDGGGLNIQYF.

This clonotype occurred many times. This chain joins TRBV7-8 and TRBJ2-2, with TRBD2 matching over 7 bases. V dropped 1 base and J dropped 1; count of bases not matched to a gene: 9. Germline V CDR1 and CDR2: SGHVS, FQNEAQ. The CDR3 spans 18 residues. Here the CDR3 DNA reads TGTGCCAGCAGCTTAGAATGGTTGGGCGGGGGGAACACCGGGGAGCTGTTTTTT. It codes for CASSLEWLGGGNTGELFF. Full variable domain (remainder filled in from reference TRBV7-8 and TRBJ2-2): GAGVSQSPRYKVAKRGQDVALRCDPISGHVSLFWYQQALGQGPEFLTYFQNEAQLDKSGLPSDRFFAERPEGSVSTLKIQRTQQEDSAVYLCASSLEWLGGGNTGELFFGEGSRLTVL.

This clonotype came up a few times. The rearrangement uses TRBV20-1 and TRBJ2-5; no clear D. V was shortened by 0 bases and J by 2 bases, with 10 bases between the two germline ends. The germline V gene encodes CDR1 DFQATT and CDR2 SNEGSKA (reference sequence). The CDR3 has 14 amino acids. CDR3 amino acids: CSARDVQLQETQYF. CDR3 sequence (DNA): TGCAGTGCTAGAGACGTTCAGTTACAAGAGACCCAGTACTTC.